This T cell receptor (beta chain) was captured by sequencing in a study of blood T cell repertoires in COVID-19. Sequenced by immunoSEQ multiplex PCR; TCRdb stores in-frame clones only, minus some. The repertoire has 15,000 to 17,000 clones, 82% of them found once; the top ten carry roughly 22%. V was cut by 5 bases and J by 4 bases, with 9 bases left in between. This CDR3 has 12 amino acids. Germline V gene lookup returns CDR1 SGHAT and CDR2 FQDESV (reference sequence). The sequence was obtained from a man of 80 years or more with active or convalescent COVID-19. V gene TRBV11-1 combines with J gene TRBJ2-7; a weak D match, TRBD1 (6 bases). Sample: peripheral blood. Here the CDR3 DNA reads TGTGCCAGCAGCCCGACAGGATACGAGCAGTACTTC. It translates to CASSPTGYEQYF.